One sample yielded the 24 T cell receptor beta chains listed below, sequenced in a study of CD8 T cells in Susac syndrome. Reverse transcription used about 0.45 to 1 ug RNA and random hexamers. TCRdb re-called the immunoSEQ multiplex PCR reads through MiXCR, storing one row per CDR3 protein. The data show 250,000 to 300,000 distinct CDR3 sequences, with around 84% seen just once and over 0.1% held by the top ten. Sequencing used CD8+ T cells from PBMCs. The receptors were gathered from a human donor with multiple sclerosis.

The CDR3, as DNA: TGTGCCAGCAGTGTTCGACTAGCGGGAGTGTCCTCCTACGAGCAGTACTTC. This gives the protein CASSVRLAGVSSYEQYF. V is TRBV2 and J is TRBJ2-7; the match to TRBD2 covers 12 bases. The J segment lost 0 bases and the V segment lost 4 bases, leaving 7 bases of the junction unmatched. Germline V gene lookup returns CDR1 SNHLY and CDR2 FYNNEI. The CDR3 totals 17 residues.

This clonotype occurred a few times. The chain joins TRBV6-1 to TRBJ1-2; the D is unclear. The germline V and J ends were trimmed by 5 bases and 8 bases, with 12 bases remaining between them. This CDR3 is built from 12 residues. Per germline, CDR1 MNHNS and CDR2 SASEGT. The CDR3 here is CASSRVDQGYTF. In nucleotides, the CDR3 is TGTGCCAGCAGTCGAGTGGACCAGGGCTACACCTTC.

V gene TRBV19 combines with J gene TRBJ2-3; D perhaps matches TRBD1 (5 bases). The CDR3 spans 16 residues. V lost 7 bases and J lost 4, with 21 bases in between. The germline CDR1 and CDR2 sequences are LNHDA and SQIVND (reference sequence). This chain's CDR3 is CASTPDSLWASDTQYF. The CDR3 bases are TGTGCCAGTACCCCCGACAGTCTTTGGGCCTCAGATACGCAGTATTTT. The full variable domain, rest sourced from reference TRBV19 and TRBJ2-3, is DGGITQSPKYLFRKEGQNVTLSCEQNLNHDAMYWYRQDPGQGLRLIYYSQIVNDFQKGDIAEGYSVSREKKESFPLTVTSAQKNPTAFYLCASTPDSLWASDTQYFGPGTRLTVL.

The V and J genes are TRBV27 and TRBJ2-1; 14 bases fit TRBD2. The V and J ends lost 3 bases and 9 bases, in that order; junction bases with no gene match: 4. Germline assignment: CDR1 MNHEY and CDR2 SMNVEV (reference sequence). The CDR3 extends over 15 amino acids. The CDR3 region is CASSLGLAGVREQFF. DNA of the CDR3: TGTGCCAGCAGTTTGGGACTAGCGGGAGTTCGTGAGCAGTTCTTC.

The chain joins TRBV3-1 to TRBJ2-7, with D possibly being TRBD2 (5 bases). The CDR3 sequence is 15 residues long. V lost 1 base and J 0 bases, leaving 10 bases between the germline ends. Germline V gene data show CDR1 as LGHDT and CDR2 as YNNKEL (reference sequence). This CDR3 reads CASSQGTPSSYEQYF. The CDR3 DNA reads TGTGCCAGCAGCCAAGGGACTCCCTCCTCCTACGAGCAGTACTTC.

V is TRBV9 and J is TRBJ2-3; TRBD2 aligns across 10 bases. The CDR3 consists of 16 residues. The junction had 10 bases not matched to a gene; V was cut back by 3 bases and J by 6 bases. CDR1 and CDR2 from the germline V gene are SGDLS and YYNGEE. The CDR3 region has the DNA TGTGCCAGCAGCGGACGACTAGCGGGTAATTGGGATACGCAGTATTTT. Protein: CASSGRLAGNWDTQYF.

The chain couples TRBV18 to TRBJ2-3; D remains unclear. Trimming took off 3 bases at V and 2 bases at J, with 15 bases between the two ends. Germline V gene data show CDR1 as KGHSH and CDR2 as LQKENI. This CDR3 has 16 amino acids. CDR3 protein: CASSPYSDWDTDTQYF. CDR3 coding DNA: TGTGCCAGCTCACCTTACTCAGACTGGGACACAGATACGCAGTATTTT.

The chain is built from TRBV7-3 and TRBJ2-3; D might be TRBD2 (5 bases). CDR3 size: 16 residues. Germline lookup yields CDR1 SGHTA and CDR2 FQGTGA. The ends were cut back, 4 bases at V and 0 bases at J, with 14 bases in the middle. CDR3 in amino acids: CASSSRTGLSTDTQYF. CDR3 DNA sequence: TGTGCCAGCAGCTCCCGGACCGGACTTAGCACAGATACGCAGTATTTT.

This clonotype has a handful of counts. This chain links TRBV4-2 with TRBJ2-7; maybe TRBD2 (5 bases). Germline values: CDR1 LGHNA, CDR2 YNFKEQ. There are 18 residues in the CDR3. V lost 0 bases and J lost 2, with 20 bases in between. CDR3 amino acids: CASSQDPPNPGKPYEQYF. Here the CDR3 DNA reads TGTGCCAGCAGCCAAGATCCCCCCAACCCGGGGAAACCCTACGAGCAGTACTTC.

The rearrangement links TRBV29-1 to TRBJ1-2; D not resolved. V was clipped by 5 bases and J by 8 bases, with 18 bases between them. The CDR3 covers 13 residues. The germline gives CDR1 SQVTM, CDR2 ANQGSEA. CDR3 amino acids: CSVLTPVGGGYTF. DNA of the CDR3: TGCAGCGTTTTAACTCCCGTAGGAGGCGGCTACACCTTC. The whole variable domain, filled in from reference TRBV29-1 and TRBJ1-2, reads SAVISQKPSRDICQRGTSLTIQCQVDSQVTMMFWYRQQPGQSLTLIATANQGSEATYESGFVIDKFPISRPNLTFSTLTVSNMSPEDSSIYLCSVLTPVGGGYTFGSGTRLTVV.

The chain combines TRBV7-8 with TRBJ2-2; 7 bases fit TRBD2. Germline lookup yields CDR1 SGHVS and CDR2 FQNEAQ. There are 16 residues in the CDR3. V was clipped by 1 base and J by 3 bases; unmatched bases: 5. CDR3 region: CASSLVREGHTGELFF. The CDR3 region has the DNA TGTGCCAGCAGCTTAGTGAGGGAGGGCCACACCGGGGAGCTGTTTTTT.

This chain connects TRBV7-9 to TRBJ1-1; TRBD1 is a possible D gene (5 bases). CDR3 length: 13 amino acids. The germline CDR1 and CDR2 sequences are SEHNR and FQNEAQ (reference sequence). V was trimmed by 4 bases and J by 1 base, leaving 7 bases between them. CDR3 bases: TGTGCCAGCAGCTCCGGGGCGAACACTGAAGCTTTCTTT. Its protein is CASSSGANTEAFF.

The chain carries TRBV7-9 and TRBJ2-1; 7 bases fit TRBD2. The germline V gene encodes CDR1 SEHNR and CDR2 FQNEAQ (reference sequence). With V trimmed by 5 bases and J by 7 bases, 8 bases remained unmatched. The CDR3 totals 14 residues. CDR3 DNA: TGTGCCAGCAGCCCCCAGCGGGGACCAAATGAGCAGTTCTTC. Protein sequence: CASSPQRGPNEQFF.

This sequence joins TRBV4-1 and TRBJ2-6, with D hard to call. V was cut by 0 bases and J by 1 base, with 7 bases left in between. The germline gives CDR1 MGHRA, CDR2 YSYEKL. CDR3 size: 16 residues. This chain's CDR3 is CASSQDIESGANVLTF. The CDR3 bases are TGCGCCAGCAGCCAAGATATTGAGTCTGGGGCCAACGTCCTGACTTTC.

J is TRBJ2-7 and V is TRBV2; no reliable D call. V lost 8 bases, J lost 4 bases, and 12 bases lay in between. CDR3 length: 12 amino acids. Germline V CDR1 and CDR2: SNHLY, FYNNEI. CDR3 protein: CASAEDLYEQYF. The CDR3 bases are TGTGCCAGCGCGGAAGATCTTTACGAGCAGTACTTC.

The J gene is TRBJ2-1, the V gene TRBV15; no clear D. Germline V gene lookup returns CDR1 LNHNV and CDR2 YYDKDF (reference sequence). V was pared by 5 bases and J by 1 base, with 15 bases between. This CDR3 has 16 residues. CDR3 sequence (DNA): TGTGCCACCAGCTCCCGGGCGTCGAGTTCCTACAATGAGCAGTTCTTC. Translating gives CATSSRASSSYNEQFF.

The genes are TRBV27 and TRBJ2-7, with a possible D match to TRBD1 (6 bases). Trimming removed 6 bases at V and 2 bases at J, with 17 bases between. This CDR3 region has 15 residues. Germline CDR1 is MNHEY and CDR2 is SMNVEV (reference sequence). For the CDR3, the DNA is TGTGCCAGCAGCCCCGGACGGTGGACAGCCTACGAGCAGTACTTC. This codes for CASSPGRWTAYEQYF.

The chain is built from TRBV9 and TRBJ1-1; 7 bases are shared with TRBD1. CDR3 length: 16 amino acids. V gave up 4 bases and J gave up 1 base; unmatched junction bases: 10. Germline loops: CDR1 SGDLS, CDR2 YYNGEE. The CDR3 coding sequence is TGTGCCAGCAGCCCCGGGACAGCGGGGACGAACACTGAAGCTTTCTTT. Residues: CASSPGTAGTNTEAFF.

This chain connects TRBV27 to TRBJ2-1; D gene unclear. Trimming pared 3 bases from V and 5 bases from J, leaving 14 bases between. The germline gives CDR1 MNHEY, CDR2 SMNVEV (reference sequence). This CDR3 is 15 amino acids long. The CDR3: CASSLFRVLHNEQFF. The CDR3 nucleotides read TGTGCCAGCAGTTTGTTTAGAGTTCTCCACAATGAGCAGTTCTTC.

J is TRBJ2-7 and V is TRBV5-5; D possibly corresponds to TRBD2 (5 bases). V was pared by 6 bases and J by 2 bases, with 12 bases between. Germline V gene data show CDR1 as SGHKS and CDR2 as YYEKEE (reference sequence). The CDR3 contains 13 residues. Written as DNA, the CDR3 is TGTGCCAGCACCGTGGACGGGACCTACGAGCAGTACTTC. Amino acids: CASTVDGTYEQYF.

The chain is built from TRBV10-3 and TRBJ2-7; either TRBD1 or TRBD2 may supply D (5 bases each). Trimming left V 10 bases short and J 0 bases short, with 13 bases between. This CDR3 comprises 13 residues. CDR1 is ENHRY and CDR2 is SYGVKD in the germline V gene. CDR3 sequence: CATWDGLSYEQYF. Here the CDR3 DNA reads TGTGCCACCTGGGACGGACTCTCCTACGAGCAGTACTTC.

The chain has TRBV27 and TRBJ2-7; D not certain. The germline CDR1 and CDR2 sequences are MNHEY and SMNVEV (reference sequence). The CDR3 runs to 14 residues. V gave up 2 bases and J gave up 3 bases, with 11 bases separating them. In DNA form, the CDR3 reads TGTGCCAGCAGTTTAGGGCTGGGATTCTACGAGCAGTACTTC. Translation: CASSLGLGFYEQYF.

The chain recombines TRBV3-1 with TRBJ1-1; maybe TRBD1 (5 bases). Trimming removed 0 bases at V and 7 bases at J, with 12 bases between. The CDR3 covers 14 residues. Germline-derived CDR1 and CDR2 are LGHDT and YNNKEL (reference sequence). The CDR3, as DNA: TGTGCCAGCAGCCAAGAGGGACGGGGCTTTGAAGCTTTCTTT. It is translated as CASSQEGRGFEAFF.

The V gene is TRBV11-2, the J gene TRBJ2-7; 9 nucleotides agree with TRBD2. The germline gives CDR1 SGHAT, CDR2 FQNNGV. Losses at the gene ends were 0 bases for V and 7 bases for J; bases not matched to a gene: 13. The CDR3 totals 17 residues. The CDR3 sequence: CASSLELAGSLIGEQYF. CDR3 coding DNA: TGTGCCAGCAGCTTAGAACTAGCGGGTAGTCTTATTGGGGAGCAGTACTTC.